This T cell receptor beta chain was found in a study of blood T cell repertoires in COVID-19. This CDR3 is built from 17 residues. The germline V gene has CDR1 SGHTA and CDR2 FQGTGA. V shed 5 bases and J shed 1 base, with 15 bases lying between them. Measured with immunoSEQ multiplex PCR; TCRdb has only the in-frame clones, and not every one. The sample lists 130,000 to 150,000 clones; 88% were seen once. V is TRBV7-3 and J is TRBJ2-6; D is perhaps TRBD2 (6 bases). Sequenced sample: peripheral blood. This clonotype was obtained from a human donor in a cohort sampled during active COVID-19. In DNA, the CDR3 is TGTGCCAGCAGCATGAATGCCCGGGGGTCTGGGGCCAACGTCCTGACTTTC. Residues: CASSMNARGSGANVLTF.